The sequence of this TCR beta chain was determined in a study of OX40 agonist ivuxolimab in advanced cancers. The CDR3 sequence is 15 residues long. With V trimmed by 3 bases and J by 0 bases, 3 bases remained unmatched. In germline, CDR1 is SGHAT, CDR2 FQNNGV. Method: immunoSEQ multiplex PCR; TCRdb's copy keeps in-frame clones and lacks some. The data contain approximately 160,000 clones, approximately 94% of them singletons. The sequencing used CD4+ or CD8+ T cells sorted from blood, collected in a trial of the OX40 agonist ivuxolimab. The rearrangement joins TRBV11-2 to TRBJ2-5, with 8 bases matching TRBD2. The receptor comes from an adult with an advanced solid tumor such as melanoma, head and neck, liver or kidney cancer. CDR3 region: CASSFAGGHQETQYF. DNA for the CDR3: TGTGCCAGCAGCTTTGCGGGGGGCCACCAAGAGACCCAGTACTTC.